Below, 8 T cell receptor beta chains from the same sample are listed, as sequenced in a study of blood T cell repertoires in COVID-19. Clones were sequenced by immunoSEQ multiplex PCR, and TCRdb holds only the in-frame ones, with some missing. The sample gives 320,000 or so clones, 89% of which show up once; around 4.8% is in the top ten. Sequenced material: PBMCs or T cells enriched from blood (not recorded which). The source of these receptors is a man aged 55 to 69 who had recovered from COVID-19.

Only a few counts were recorded for this clone. CDR3 sequence reads: CASSVRWQADTQYF. CDR3 nucleotide sequence: TGTGCCAGCAGTGTAAGATGGCAGGCAGATACGCAGTATTTT. The chain recombines TRBV2 with TRBJ2-3; no clear D. The V and J ends lost 4 bases and 4 bases respectively, with 12 bases between them. The CDR3 spans 14 residues. CDR1 is SNHLY, CDR2 FYNNEI, per germline.

CDR3 in DNA: TGCGCCAGCAGCCAAGGACGGGAATCGACACCCCTCCACTTT. The encoded protein is CASSQGRESTPLHF. The rearrangement uses TRBV4-1 and TRBJ1-6; D gene unclear. The germline V gene encodes CDR1 MGHRA and CDR2 YSYEKL. Between the trimmed V and J ends, which lost 1 base and 11 bases, there was a span of 12 bases. This CDR3 has 14 residues.

The CDR3 reads CASSVVLAGRLDEQFF. CDR3 coding DNA: TGTGCCAGCAGCGTGGTTCTCGCGGGACGGTTGGATGAGCAGTTCTTC. The chain is built from TRBV9 and TRBJ2-1; tentatively, D is TRBD2 (6 bases). CDR1 SGDLS and CDR2 YYNGEE come from the germline V gene. The V end was cut by 2 bases, the J end by 8 bases, with 20 bases between. This CDR3 spans 16 amino acids.

The V call is TRBV16, the J call TRBJ2-7, with 9 bases aligning to TRBD1. The CDR3 runs 15 residues. The V gene's germline CDR1 is KGHSY and CDR2 FQNENV. Unmatched junction bases numbered 7, after V lost 0 bases and J lost 7 bases. The DNA for the CDR3 is TGTGCCAGCAGCCAATCACCCGGGACAGGGAATGAGCAGTACTTC. It translates to CASSQSPGTGNEQYF.

Written as DNA, the CDR3 is TGTGCCATCAGCTCCGGGACAGGGGAACGGTATAATTCACCCCTCCACTTT. Its translation: CAISSGTGERYNSPLHF. This chain joins TRBV10-3 and TRBJ1-6, with 10 bases fitting TRBD1. J was trimmed by 4 bases and V by 6 bases; bases with no gene match: 9. The CDR3 consists of 17 residues. Germline CDR1 is ENHRY and CDR2 is SYGVKD.

J is TRBJ2-5 and V is TRBV6-6; D is possibly TRBD1 (8 bases). V lost 2 bases and J 3 bases, leaving 16 bases between the germline ends. From germline, CDR1 is MNHNY and CDR2 SVGAGI (reference sequence). This CDR3 has 16 amino acids. CDR3 nucleotide sequence: TGTGCCAGCAGTTACGCATACAGGGGGGGTGAAGAGACCCAGTACTTC. It yields the protein CASSYAYRGGEETQYF.

The rearrangement joins TRBV6-1 to TRBJ1-6; TRBD1 agrees at 9 bases. CDR3 length: 17 residues. Germline CDR1 is MNHNS and CDR2 is SASEGT. V lost 2 bases and J lost 7; bases outside the gene matches: 9. The CDR3 sequence is CASSEQQGAWLNSPLHF. For the CDR3, the DNA is TGTGCCAGCAGTGAACAACAGGGGGCTTGGTTGAATTCACCCCTCCACTTT.

The rearrangement links TRBV7-6 to TRBJ2-3; 7 positions match TRBD2. Trimming took 1 base from V and 1 from J; bases not matched to a gene: 2. The V gene's germline CDR1 is SGHVS and CDR2 FNYEAQ. This CDR3 is 15 amino acids long. This CDR3 is CASSLVTSGTDTQYF. The CDR3 region has the DNA TGTGCCAGCAGCTTAGTTACTAGCGGCACAGATACGCAGTATTTT.